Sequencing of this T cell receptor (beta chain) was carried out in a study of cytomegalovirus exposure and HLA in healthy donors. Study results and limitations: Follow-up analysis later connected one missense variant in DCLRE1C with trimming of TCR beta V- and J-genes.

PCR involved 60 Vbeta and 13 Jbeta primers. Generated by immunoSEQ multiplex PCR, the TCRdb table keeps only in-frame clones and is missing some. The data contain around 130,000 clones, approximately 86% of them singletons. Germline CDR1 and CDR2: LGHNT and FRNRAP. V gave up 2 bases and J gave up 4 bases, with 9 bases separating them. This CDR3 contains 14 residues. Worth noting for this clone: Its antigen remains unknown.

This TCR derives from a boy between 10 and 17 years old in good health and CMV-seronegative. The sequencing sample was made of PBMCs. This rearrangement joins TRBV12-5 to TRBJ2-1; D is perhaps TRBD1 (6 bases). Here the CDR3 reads CASGLLGGYNEQFF. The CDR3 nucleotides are TGTGCTAGTGGTTTGCTAGGGGGATACAATGAGCAGTTCTTC.